These 29 T cell receptor beta chains originate from one sample sequenced in a study of Ad26.COV2.S vaccination and SARS-CoV-2 variants. The treatment here: 19 received Ad26.COV2.S at low or high dose, single or two shots; a few received placebo; per-sample allocation not given. Samples analyzed were those drawn on day 63 after the first vaccine or placebo injection. Repertoires were generated with immunoSEQ multiplex PCR, while TCRdb's copy carries only in-frame clones and drops some. The table includes roughly 500,000 clones, 75% to 90% detected once. The sample consisted of peripheral blood, taken in a trial of Ad26.COV2.S vaccine versus placebo. These receptors were taken from a person between 18 and 65 years old who received the Ad26.COV2.S COVID-19 vaccine or a placebo.

The chain couples TRBV20-1 to TRBJ1-5, with D possibly being TRBD1 (6 bases). This CDR3 spans 13 amino acids. Germline CDR1 reads DFQATT; CDR2 reads SNEGSKA (reference sequence). Trimming left V 3 bases short and J 6 bases short, with 12 bases between. The CDR3 DNA reads as TGCAGTGCTAGTTCGGGGGCGGGTCAGCCCCAGCATTTT. Translating gives CSASSGAGQPQHF.

The gene calls are TRBV5-1 and TRBJ2-1; no firm D call. V shed 5 bases and J shed 3 bases, with 15 bases lying between them. Per the germline V gene, CDR1 is SGHRS and CDR2 is YFSETQ. CDR3 size: 15 residues. The CDR3 protein is CASSAPGHLYNEQFF. CDR3 bases: TGCGCCAGCAGTGCCCCTGGCCACCTCTACAATGAGCAGTTCTTC.

The chain recombines TRBV27 with TRBJ2-5; D not resolved. The ends were cut back, 7 bases at V and 5 bases at J, with 14 bases in the middle. Germline V gives CDR1 MNHEY, CDR2 SMNVEV (reference sequence). This CDR3 is built from 13 residues. For the CDR3, the DNA is TGTGCCAGCACGCCACTCGCACGGGAGACCCAGTACTTC. Its protein is CASTPLARETQYF.

The chain links TRBV6-4 to TRBJ2-6; D is perhaps TRBD1 (5 bases). Deletions cut 4 bases from V and 0 bases from J, with 7 bases between. The V gene's germline CDR1 is MRHNA and CDR2 SNTAGT. There are 15 residues in the CDR3. The CDR3 here is CASSADSSGANVLTF. The CDR3, as DNA: TGTGCCAGCAGTGCCGACAGCTCTGGGGCCAACGTCCTGACTTTC.

This chain uses TRBV27 with TRBJ2-7; a weak D match, TRBD2 (5 bases). V gave up 6 bases and J gave up 0 bases, with 18 bases separating them. This CDR3 contains 16 residues. Germline V gives CDR1 MNHEY, CDR2 SMNVEV (reference sequence). CDR3: CASRSAGSGDSYEQYF. CDR3 sequence (DNA): TGTGCCAGCAGGAGTGCGGGTTCAGGAGACTCCTACGAGCAGTACTTC.

The J gene is TRBJ1-1, the V gene TRBV14; no clear D. The CDR3 runs to 13 residues. Deletions cut 2 bases from V and 1 base from J, with 5 bases between. Germline V gene data show CDR1 as SGHDN and CDR2 as FVKESK. The CDR3 DNA is TGTGCCAGCAGCCAAACTCAGAACACTGAAGCTTTCTTT. This sequence encodes CASSQTQNTEAFF.

This clone occurred once. The CDR3 spells CASSLGLTADTQYF. The CDR3 DNA is TGTGCCAGCAGCTTAGGACTTACGGCGGATACGCAGTATTTT. The chain has TRBV7-9 and TRBJ2-3; D gene unclear. This CDR3 region has 14 residues. Germline CDR1 reads SEHNR; CDR2 reads FQNEAQ (reference sequence). The V end lost 1 base, the J end lost 6 bases, and 11 bases lay between the germline ends. Supplemented by reference TRBV7-9 and TRBJ2-3, the full variable domain reads DTGVSQNPRHKITKRGQNVTFRCDPISEHNRLYWYRQTLGQGPEFLTYFQNEAQLEKSRLLSDRFSAERPKGSFSTLEIQRTEQGDSAMYLCASSLGLTADTQYFGPGTRLTVL.

This clone showed up just a few times. This chain links TRBV6-6 with TRBJ1-1, with D uncertain. The V gene's germline CDR1 is MNHNY and CDR2 SVGAGI (reference sequence). Trimming cost V 6 bases and J 7 bases, with 9 bases left between them. This CDR3 contains 11 residues. Here the CDR3 DNA reads TGTGCCAGCAGCTTCCAGGTTGAAGCTTTCTTT. Its protein product is CASSFQVEAFF.

The chain recombines TRBV4-3 with TRBJ2-7, with 8 bases that match TRBD2. Germline V CDR1 and CDR2: LGHNA, YSLEER. V shed 0 bases, J shed 8 bases, and the junction held 12 bases outside the gene matches. The CDR3 is 16 amino acids. CDR3 in DNA: TGCGCCAGCAGCCAAGATCCGGCGGGGGGAGGCTCCCAGCAGTACTTC. This sequence encodes CASSQDPAGGGSQQYF.

The gene calls are TRBV5-4 and TRBJ1-4, with D possibly TRBD1 on 6 matching bases. The V gene lost 5 bases and the J gene lost 3 bases, with 8 bases spanning the gap. The germline CDR1 and CDR2 sequences are SGHNT and YYREEE (reference sequence). The CDR3 covers 13 residues. The CDR3 protein is CASSGTPNEKLFF. CDR3 DNA: TGTGCCAGCAGTGGGACACCTAATGAAAAACTGTTTTTT.

The V and J genes are TRBV5-1 and TRBJ1-1, with D tentatively TRBD1 (5 bases). CDR1 is SGHRS and CDR2 is YFSETQ in the germline V gene. Trimming cost V 2 bases and J 1 base, with 9 bases left between them. The CDR3 totals 14 residues. The CDR3 DNA reads TGCGCCAGCAGCTTCGAGACAGCGAACACTGAAGCTTTCTTT. It yields the protein CASSFETANTEAFF.

The chain is built from TRBV18 and TRBJ1-2; possibly TRBD1 for D (6 bases). From germline, CDR1 is KGHSH and CDR2 LQKENI. CDR3 length equals 12 residues. The V gene lost 8 bases and the J gene lost 8 bases, with 15 bases spanning the gap. The CDR3 loop reads CASGKGDDGYTF. The CDR3 coding sequence is TGTGCCAGCGGCAAGGGGGACGACGGCTACACCTTC.

This clone appeared a single time. The chain is built from TRBV4-3 and TRBJ2-5; 8 bases agree with TRBD2. The V segment lost 1 base and the J segment 5 bases; nucleotides outside the gene matches: 9. The CDR3 extends over 16 amino acids. Germline loops: CDR1 LGHNA, CDR2 YSLEER. The CDR3 DNA sequence: TGCGCCAGCAGCCAAGGTCCAGCGGGAGAATACGAGACCCAGTACTTC. It encodes CASSQGPAGEYETQYF.

The chain carries TRBV4-1 and TRBJ2-7; D may be TRBD1 (6 bases). Deletions cut 4 bases from V and 2 bases from J, with 15 bases between. The germline V gene encodes CDR1 MGHRA and CDR2 YSYEKL. The CDR3 is 15 residues long. The CDR3 bases are TGCGCCAGCAGCCGAGATCCAGGGGAAACCTACGAGCAGTACTTC. It encodes CASSRDPGETYEQYF.

The gene calls are TRBV27 and TRBJ2-1; TRBD2 agrees at 9 bases. V was clipped by 0 bases and J by 4 bases; unmatched bases: 13. The CDR3 is 19 residues long. The germline V gene has CDR1 MNHEY and CDR2 SMNVEV (reference sequence). CDR3 coding DNA: TGTGCCAGCAGTTTATCTGTTCGGCGGGGGGGCTTAGTTTACAATGAGCAGTTCTTC. Translating it yields CASSLSVRRGGLVYNEQFF.

The chain combines TRBV18 with TRBJ1-4; TRBD1 matches 7 bases. Losses at the gene ends were 0 bases for V and 7 bases for J; bases not matched to a gene: 2. The CDR3 is made up of 14 amino acids. Per the germline V gene, CDR1 is KGHSH and CDR2 is LQKENI. DNA of the CDR3: TGTGCCAGCTCACCACCGGGGGACAGTGAAAAACTGTTTTTT. Translated: CASSPPGDSEKLFF.

This chain links TRBV24-1 with TRBJ1-1, with D maybe TRBD1 (5 bases). The ends were cut back, 7 bases at V and 3 bases at J, with 23 bases in the middle. The CDR3 has 17 amino acids. CDR1 is KGHDR, CDR2 SFDVKD, per germline. In DNA, the CDR3 is TGTGCCACCAGAGCGCAGGGATCCGCCTTAATACACACTGAAGCTTTCTTT. Its translation is CATRAQGSALIHTEAFF.

The chain recombines TRBV5-1 with TRBJ2-7; D remains unclear. V lost 0 bases and J lost 5, with 9 bases in between. The germline V gene encodes CDR1 SGHRS and CDR2 YFSETQ. The CDR3 spans 13 residues. DNA of the CDR3: TGCGCCAGCAGCTTGGACAGCCGTCACGAGCAGTACTTC. Amino acid sequence: CASSLDSRHEQYF. Supplemented by reference TRBV5-1 and TRBJ2-7, the full variable domain reads KAGVTQTPRYLIKTRGQQVTLSCSPISGHRSVSWYQQTPGQGLQFLFEYFSETQRNKGNFPGRFSGRQFSNSRSEMNVSTLELGDSALYLCASSLDSRHEQYFGPGTRLTVT.

The chain uses TRBV6-6 and TRBJ1-5, with D uncertain. Germline assignment: CDR1 MNHNY and CDR2 SVGAGI (reference sequence). V lost 2 bases and J 7 bases, leaving 18 bases between the germline ends. The CDR3 has 16 residues. CDR3 amino acids: CASSYTAGPPEQPQHF. The CDR3 DNA reads TGTGCCAGCAGTTACACGGCCGGGCCCCCCGAGCAGCCCCAGCATTTT.

This chain links TRBV11-3 with TRBJ2-1; 8 positions match TRBD2. CDR1 SGHNT and CDR2 YENEEA come from the germline V gene. V dropped 5 bases and J dropped 4; count of bases not matched to a gene: 4. The CDR3 runs 14 residues. CDR3 in amino acids: CASSRGGSYNEQFF. Here the CDR3 DNA reads TGTGCCAGCAGCCGGGGGGGGAGTTACAATGAGCAGTTCTTC.

The DNA for the CDR3 is TGTGCCAGCAGGAGTTCCGGGACAGGGGATGAAAAACTGTTTTTT. It is translated as CASRSSGTGDEKLFF. This chain connects TRBV5-4 to TRBJ1-4; 10 bases map to TRBD1. The CDR3 totals 15 residues. Germline CDR1 is SGHNT and CDR2 is YYREEE (reference sequence). V was pared by 5 bases and J by 6 bases, with 7 bases of the junction left unmatched.

The chain joins TRBV10-3 to TRBJ2-7; no definite D call. The germline CDR1 and CDR2 sequences are ENHRY and SYGVKD. This CDR3 spans 12 amino acids. Trimming took 8 bases from V and 5 from J, leaving 13 bases between them. In DNA form, the CDR3 reads TGTGCCATCGGCCTCGTTCGGGACGAGCAGTACTTC. Its translation: CAIGLVRDEQYF.

The rearrangement uses TRBV2 and TRBJ2-7; D remains unclear. The length of the CDR3 is 12 residues. Per the germline V gene, CDR1 is SNHLY and CDR2 is FYNNEI. Trimming shortened V by 7 bases and J by 2 bases, and 9 bases separated the two germline ends. The CDR3 nucleotides are TGTGCCAGCAAGGAGCTAGCCTACGAGCAGTACGTC. It encodes CASKELAYEQYV.

The table lists this clone with a count of one. The chain uses TRBV5-5 and TRBJ2-6; 7 bases fit TRBD1. This CDR3 region has 17 residues. The junction had 6 bases not matched to a gene; V was cut back by 2 bases and J by 1 base. Germline V lookup: CDR1 SGHKS, CDR2 YYEKEE (reference sequence). CDR3 protein: CASSLTGVGSGANVLTF. In nucleotides, the CDR3 is TGTGCCAGCAGCTTAACAGGGGTAGGGTCTGGGGCCAACGTCCTGACTTTC.

The chain has TRBV28 and TRBJ1-5; D remains ambiguous. Germline V gene data show CDR1 as MDHEN and CDR2 as SYDVKM. Trimming removed 6 bases at V and 3 bases at J, with 6 bases between. This CDR3 comprises 12 residues. CDR3 in amino acids: CASRLVNQPQHF. For the CDR3, the DNA is TGTGCCAGCAGATTGGTCAATCAGCCCCAGCATTTT.

The genes are TRBV27 and TRBJ1-5; D ambiguous. CDR1 and CDR2 from the germline V gene are MNHEY and SMNVEV (reference sequence). The CDR3 runs to 15 residues. Trimming stripped 0 bases from V and 6 bases from J, with 12 bases between. The CDR3 region is CASSLSMEGGQPQHF. CDR3 coding DNA: TGTGCCAGCAGTTTATCGATGGAGGGTGGTCAGCCCCAGCATTTT.

Here the CDR3 reads CSVEDLRLGTGELFF. Written as DNA, the CDR3 is TGCAGCGTTGAAGATTTGCGGTTGGGCACCGGGGAGCTGTTTTTT. The V gene is TRBV29-1, the J gene TRBJ2-2; D gene ambiguous. V gave up 0 bases and J gave up 4 bases, with 12 bases separating them. Germline loops: CDR1 SQVTM, CDR2 ANQGSEA. This CDR3 contains 15 residues.

About this clone: The sample has other DNA sequences that encode this CDR3 too. The chain employs TRBV9 and TRBJ2-3, with a weak D call TRBD2 (6 bases). Trimming pared 4 bases from V and 2 bases from J, leaving 11 bases between. The CDR3 is made up of 14 amino acids. Germline V gene data show CDR1 as SGDLS and CDR2 as YYNGEE. The CDR3 loop reads CASSPGGNTDTQYF. The CDR3 nucleotides are TGTGCCAGCAGCCCCGGAGGGAACACAGATACGCAGTATTTT.

V and J are TRBV5-6 and TRBJ2-7; D is perhaps TRBD1 or TRBD2 (5 bases each). CDR1 SGHDT and CDR2 YYEEEE come from the germline V gene. Trimming removed 0 bases from V and 3 bases from J, with 10 bases in between. The CDR3 sequence is 14 residues long. Here the CDR3 DNA reads TGTGCCAGCAGCTTGGGGGGGACCGGCTACGAGCAGTACTTC. It specifies CASSLGGTGYEQYF.